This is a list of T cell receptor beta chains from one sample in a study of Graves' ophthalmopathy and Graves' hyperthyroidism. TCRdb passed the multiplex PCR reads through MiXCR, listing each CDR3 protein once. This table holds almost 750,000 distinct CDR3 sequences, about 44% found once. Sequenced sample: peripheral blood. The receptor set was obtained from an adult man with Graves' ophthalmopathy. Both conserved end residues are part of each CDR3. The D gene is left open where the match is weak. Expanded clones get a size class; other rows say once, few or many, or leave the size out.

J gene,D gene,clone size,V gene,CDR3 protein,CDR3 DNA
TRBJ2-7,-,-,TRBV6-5,CASSRDRPSRVQYF,TGTGCCAGCAGTCGGGACCGTCCGTCCCGCGTGCAGTACTTC
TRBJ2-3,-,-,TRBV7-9,CASSLGSGDTQYF,TGTGCCAGCAGCTTAGGTAGCGGAGATACGCAGTATTTT
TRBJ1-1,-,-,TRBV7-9,CASSLRGGEGAFF,TGTGCCAGCAGCTTAAGAGGCGGGGAAGGAGCTTTCTTT
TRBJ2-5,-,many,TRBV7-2,CASSLAITRDYQETQYF,TGTGCCAGCAGCTTAGCGATAACCCGGGACTACCAAGAGACCCAGTACTTC
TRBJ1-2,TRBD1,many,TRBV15,CATSWGQGANYGYTF,TGTGCCACCAGCTGGGGACAGGGGGCTAACTATGGCTACACCTTC
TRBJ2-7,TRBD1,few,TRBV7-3,CASSLMGTGATYEQYF,TGTGCCAGCAGCTTAATGGGGACAGGGGCAACCTACGAGCAGTACTTC
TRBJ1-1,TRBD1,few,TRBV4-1,CASSQGQGMNTEAFF,TGCGCCAGCAGCCAAGGACAGGGAATGAACACTGAAGCTTTCTTT
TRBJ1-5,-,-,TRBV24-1,CASSGTRNQPQHF,TGTGCCAGCTCAGGGACAAGGAATCAGCCCCAGCATTTT
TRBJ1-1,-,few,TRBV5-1,CASSLDPGTRNTEAFF,TGCGCCAGCAGCTTGGACCCCGGGACACGAAACACTGAAGCTTTCTTT
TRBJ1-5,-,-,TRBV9,CASSAFGSQQPQHF,TGTGCCAGCAGCGCCTTTGGGAGTCAGCAGCCCCAGCATTTT
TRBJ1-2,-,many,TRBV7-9,CASSLGDYGYTF,TGTGCCAGCAGCTTGGGGGACTATGGCTACACCTTC
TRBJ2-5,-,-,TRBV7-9,CASSQVEYQETQYF,TGTGCCAGCAGCCAAGTAGAGTACCAAGAGACCCAGTACTTC
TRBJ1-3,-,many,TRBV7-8,CASSPDRSSGNTIYF,TGTGCCAGCAGCCCTGACAGGTCCTCTGGAAACACCATATATTTT
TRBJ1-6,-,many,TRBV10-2,CASSSLGSSPLHF,TGCGCCAGCAGTTCTCTAGGGAGTTCACCCCTCCACTTT
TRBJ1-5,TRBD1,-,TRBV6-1,CASKTGVSNQPQHF,TGTGCCAGCAAAACAGGGGTCAGCAATCAGCCCCAGCATTTT
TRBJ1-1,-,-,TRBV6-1,CASSEGWGLVAFF,TGTGCCAGCAGTGAAGGTTGGGGGCTTGTAGCTTTCTTT
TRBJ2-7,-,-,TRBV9,CASSWTTDTEQYF,TGTGCCAGCAGCTGGACGACAGACACCGAGCAGTACTTC
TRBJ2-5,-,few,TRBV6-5,CASSYSVGRKETQYF,TGTGCCAGCAGTTACTCGGTGGGAAGAAAAGAGACCCAGTACTTC
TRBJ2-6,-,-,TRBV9,CASSRDRRQAGANVLTF,TGTGCCAGCAGTAGAGACCGCCGACAGGCTGGGGCCAACGTCCTGACTTTC
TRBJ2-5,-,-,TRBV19,CAWRGQSQETQYF,TGTGCCTGGAGGGGACAATCCCAAGAGACCCAGTACTTC
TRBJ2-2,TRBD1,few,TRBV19,CASSIRTGANTGELFF,TGTGCCAGTAGTATCAGGACAGGAGCGAACACCGGGGAGCTGTTTTTT
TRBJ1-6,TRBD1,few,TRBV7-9,CASSFSAGTGDSPLHF,TGTGCCAGCAGCTTTTCCGCCGGGACAGGGGATTCACCCCTCCACTTT
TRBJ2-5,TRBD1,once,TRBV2,CASRDRRNQETQYF,TGTGCCAGCCGGGACAGGAGGAACCAAGAGACCCAGTACTTC
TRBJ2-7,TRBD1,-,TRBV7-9,CASSSLTGKQGARPYEQYF,TGTGCCAGCAGCTCCCTTACGGGCAAACAGGGGGCGCGCCCTTACGAGCAGTACTTC
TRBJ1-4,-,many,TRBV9,CASSVGQANNEKLFF,TGTGCCAGCAGCGTAGGTCAGGCGAATAATGAAAAACTGTTTTTT
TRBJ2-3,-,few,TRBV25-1,CASTPGVLHRSEASTDTQYF,TGTGCCAGCACCCCGGGCGTCCTCCACCGATCCGAGGCTAGCACAGATACGCAGTATTTT
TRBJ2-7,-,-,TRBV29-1,CSRSDQRRAHEQYF,TGCAGCCGGAGCGACCAACGGCGGGCCCACGAGCAGTACTTC
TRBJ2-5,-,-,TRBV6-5,CASRQSVGETQYF,TGTGCCAGCAGACAGAGCGTCGGAGAGACCCAGTACTTC
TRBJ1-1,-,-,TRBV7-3,CASSETGTVTEAFF,TGTGCCAGCAGTGAGACCGGGACGGTGACTGAAGCTTTCTTT
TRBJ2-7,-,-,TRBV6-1,CASRLGLRDEQYF,TGTGCCAGCAGACTGGGACTTCGGGACGAGCAGTACTTC
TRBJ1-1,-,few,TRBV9,CASSSREGINTEAFF,TGTGCCAGCAGCTCGAGGGAGGGAATTAACACTGAAGCTTTCTTT
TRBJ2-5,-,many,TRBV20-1,CSARDGETQYF,TGCAGTGCTAGAGATGGAGAGACCCAGTACTTC
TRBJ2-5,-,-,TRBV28,CASSLPGYETQYF,TGTGCCAGCAGCCTACCAGGGTACGAGACCCAGTACTTC
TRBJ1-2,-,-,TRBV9,CASSQRSQDNYYGYTF,TGTGCCAGCAGCCAACGGAGTCAAGACAACTACTATGGCTACACCTTC
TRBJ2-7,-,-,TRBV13,CASSPRGAGKTYEQYF,TGTGCCAGCAGCCCCCGCGGGGCAGGTAAAACCTACGAGCAGTACTTC
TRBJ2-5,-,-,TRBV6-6,CASTPTASETQYF,TGTGCCAGCACCCCGACCGCGAGTGAGACCCAGTACTTC
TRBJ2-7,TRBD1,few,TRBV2,CASIRWTGGSYEQYF,TGTGCCAGCATCCGTTGGACAGGGGGTTCGTACGAGCAGTACTTC
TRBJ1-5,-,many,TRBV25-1,CASSYGTGNQPQHF,TGTGCCAGCAGTTACGGCACCGGCAATCAGCCCCAGCATTTT
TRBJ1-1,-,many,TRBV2,CASRYRRNTEAFF,TGTGCCAGCAGGTACAGGCGGAACACTGAAGCTTTCTTT
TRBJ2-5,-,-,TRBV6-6,CASSYSSWSQETQYF,TGTGCCAGCAGTTACAGTTCCTGGAGTCAAGAGACCCAGTACTTC
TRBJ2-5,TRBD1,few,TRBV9,CASSVSQGVRETQYF,TGTGCCAGCAGCGTGAGCCAGGGGGTACGAGAGACCCAGTACTTC
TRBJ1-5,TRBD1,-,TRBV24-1,CAGSLGTGAGGSNQPQHF,TGTGCCGGCAGTCTGGGAACGGGGGCAGGGGGAAGCAATCAGCCCCAGCATTTT
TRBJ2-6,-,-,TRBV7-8,CASSFTTGSSGANVLTF,TGTGCCAGCAGCTTTACTACAGGGAGCTCTGGGGCCAACGTCCTGACTTTC
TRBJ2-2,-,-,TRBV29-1,CSVEDVSLKLFF,TGCAGCGTTGAAGATGTTAGCCTAAAGCTGTTTTTT
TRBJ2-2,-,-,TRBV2,CASSGGTGKTGELFF,TGTGCCAGCAGTGGAGGGACTGGCAAGACCGGGGAGCTGTTTTTT
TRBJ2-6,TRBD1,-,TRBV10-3,CAISETGVGANVLTF,TGTGCCATCAGTGAGACAGGGGTTGGGGCCAACGTCCTGACTTTC
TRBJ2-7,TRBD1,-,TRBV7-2,CASSLRRPGGQQYF,TGTGCCAGCAGCTTAAGACGACCAGGGGGCCAGCAGTACTTC
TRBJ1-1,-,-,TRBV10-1,CASLGREPFEAFF,TGCGCCAGCCTAGGACGGGAACCGTTCGAAGCTTTCTTT
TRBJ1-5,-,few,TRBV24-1,CASSFRRGQPQHF,TGTGCCAGCAGTTTTAGGAGGGGTCAGCCCCAGCATTTT
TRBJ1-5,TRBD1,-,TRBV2,CASSETGWVGNQPQHF,TGTGCCAGCAGTGAGACAGGGTGGGTGGGCAATCAGCCCCAGCATTTT
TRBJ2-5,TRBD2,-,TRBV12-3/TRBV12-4,CASSPLLAGGETQYF,TGTGCCAGCAGCCCCCTACTAGCGGGCGGAGAGACCCAGTACTTC